The T cell receptor (beta chain) described here comes from a study of T-cell reconstitution after alpha-beta-depleted transplantation in children. This clonotype was found many times. Preparation of the TCRbeta library used unique molecular identifiers. TCRdb reprocessed the PCR reads with MiXCR, giving one entry per CDR3 protein. The table records roughly 20,000 distinct CDR3 sequences, roughly 13% of them present only once. The TCR was taken from a female patient younger than 10 who had a stem cell transplant for congenital amegakaryocytic thrombocytopenia, so the T cells may come from the graft donor. Specimen: PBMCs, mostly from graft donor cells, collected 60 days after TCRalphabeta/CD19-depleted stem cell transplant.

CDR3: CASSPGTVSGELFF. The CDR3 bases are TGTGCCAGCAGTCCCGGGACAGTAAGCGGGGAGCTGTTTTTT. This chain connects TRBV21-1 to TRBJ2-2; TRBD1 is the table's D call and was not checked against the DNA. TRBV21-1 is reported as a pseudogene. The CDR3 extends over 14 amino acids.